The 6 T cell receptor beta chains in this list originate from one sample, sequenced in a study of T cells after yellow fever vaccination (dated by TCRdb to about 2019). The treatment or condition label corresponds to: live attenuated yellow fever vaccine strain. Library method: 5' RACE. These reads were obtained on an Illumina HiSeq 2500. TCRdb itself trimmed the public reads at Q25 with fastp, ran MiXCR and retained productive beta chains. Rows are combined by CDR3 protein, so each entry shows the most common genes and DNA. A total of hundreds of thousands of distinct CDR3 sequences appear in this sample, more than 9% of them only once. The ten largest clones take up 15% of the sample. The sequences come from PBMCs, collected on the day of the yellow fever booster vaccination. The receptors stem from a man aged 25-45 years who received the YFV17D yellow fever vaccine.

Comment on this clonotype: One junction end does not reproduce the germline sequence, and a read error may be involved. CDR3 sequence: CASSGEGQENAEAFF. The CDR3 nucleotides are TGTGCCAGCAGCGGAGAGGGACAGGAGAACGCTGAAGCTTTCTTT. This chain connects TRBV7-8 to TRBJ1-1, with TRBD1 matching 8 bases. Germline CDR1 and CDR2: SGHVS and FQNEAQ. This CDR3 contains 15 residues.

The chain uses TRBV21-1 and TRBJ2-7. TRBV21-1 is deemed a pseudogene. The CDR3 length is 14 residues. This chain's CDR3 is CASSNNVGPYEQYF. The CDR3 region has the DNA TGTGCCAGCAGCAACAATGTCGGACCTTACGAGCAGTACTTC.

The rearrangement joins TRBV5-1 to TRBJ2-1, with D possibly TRBD1 on 5 matching bases. The CDR3 spans 15 residues. In germline, CDR1 is SGHRS, CDR2 YFSETQ. Trimming removed 4 bases from V and 0 bases from J, with 11 bases in between. CDR3 protein: CASSLNRSSYNEQFF. For the CDR3, the DNA is TGCGCCAGCAGCCTGAACAGGAGCTCCTACAATGAGCAGTTCTTC.

This clonotype was counted only a few times. The rearrangement uses TRBV7-2 and TRBJ2-2, with TRBD2 matching 9 bases. The J segment lost 6 bases and the V segment lost 6 bases, leaving 8 bases of the junction unmatched. The CDR3 consists of 15 residues. Germline CDR1 and CDR2: SGHTA and FQGNSA. The CDR3 sequence is CASRRTSERSGELFF. The CDR3 DNA reads as TGTGCCAGCAGGAGGACTAGCGAGAGATCCGGGGAGCTGTTTTTT.

This chain uses TRBV5-1 with TRBJ2-7, with 7 positions matching TRBD1. V shed 7 bases, J shed 1 base, and the junction held 5 bases outside the gene matches. The CDR3 loop spans 13 amino acids. The germline V gene encodes CDR1 SGHRS and CDR2 YFSETQ. The CDR3: CASARDRSYEQYF. The CDR3 DNA sequence: TGCGCCAGCGCTCGGGACAGATCCTACGAGCAGTACTTC. Full variable domain (missing parts from reference TRBV5-1 and TRBJ2-7): KAGVTQTPRYLIKTRGQQVTLSCSPISGHRSVSWYQQTPGQGLQFLFEYFSETQRNKGNFPGRFSGRQFSNSRSEMNVSTLELGDSALYLCASARDRSYEQYFGPGTRLTVT.

The V gene is TRBV15, the J gene TRBJ2-1; a weak D match, TRBD2 (5 bases). Germline CDR1 LNHNV, CDR2 YYDKDF (reference sequence). This CDR3 has 17 residues. Trimming cost V 1 base and J 0 bases, with 13 bases left between them. The CDR3, as DNA: TGTGCCACCAGCAGAGCGAGCCTAGCTTCCTCCTACAATGAGCAGTTCTTC. Protein sequence: CATSRASLASSYNEQFF.